Given below is one T cell receptor (beta chain) in context. This sample was taken from a study of blood T cell repertoires in COVID-19. Overall study context: T cells, B-cell-depleted T cells, or PBMCs provided the cDNA or gDNA that served as material.

Source study methods: Quantification of nucleated cells was approximated via reference gene primer amplification. Sequencing was performed with immunoSEQ multiplex PCR; in TCRdb, only in-frame clones are kept and a portion is missing. The V and J calls and clone size were taken over from that table, and D and trimming were inferred from the DNA. Among roughly 98,000 clones listed, about 85% were seen once. The V segment lost 4 bases and the J segment 8 bases; nucleotides outside the gene matches: 5. Looked up from germline, CDR1 is SGHNT and CDR2 is YYREEE (reference sequence). This CDR3 spans 14 amino acids.

The sample comprised peripheral blood. The receptor comes from a woman in her 70s with active or convalescent COVID-19. This rearrangement joins TRBV5-4 to TRBJ2-1; 11 nucleotides match TRBD2. DNA for the CDR3: TGTGCCAGCAGCCCGGCGACTAGCGGGGATGAGCAGTTCTTC. It codes for CASSPATSGDEQFF.